This TCR beta chain is drawn from a study of shared clonotypes between healthy human individuals. With respect to this clone: This same CDR3 is encoded by further DNA sequences in the sample.

Splitting of CD4+ cells produced CD45RA+ naive and CD45RA-negative memory subsets. Sequencing used immunoSEQ multiplex PCR; TCRdb keeps in-frame clones, though not all of them. The table shows over a million clones, with approximately 97% occurring only once. This CDR3 contains 13 residues. Germline values: CDR1 SGHRS, CDR2 YFSETQ. Deletions cut 2 bases from V and 1 base from J, with 6 bases between. The specimen sequenced was naive CD4+ T cells sorted from blood. Subset described: CD45RA+ positively selected. The V call is TRBV5-1, the J call TRBJ1-1; tentatively, D is TRBD1 (5 bases). This receptor was obtained from a man aged 25-45 years in good health. CDR3 region: CASSFQGNTEAFF. CDR3 nucleotide sequence: TGCGCCAGCAGCTTCCAGGGGAACACTGAAGCTTTCTTT.